This entry describes one T cell receptor (beta chain). This clone was seen a few times. No cognate antigen has been identified for it. The input lacks base qualities; no much larger clone sits a single base away. This specimen belongs to a study of cytomegalovirus exposure and HLA in healthy donors listed by TCRdb under 2017. Background for the entire study: An earlier analysis of some 550 of the donors reported 250 to 300 Gb of sequence data and some 120 million unique TCR beta sequences from 150 million to 200 million T cells. An early release that covered roughly 600 HLA-typed donors contained 250 to 350 gigabases of sequencing data and some 87 million unique TCR sequences. Among the roughly 410 genotyped donors, approximately 81% belonged to the genetic ancestry cluster associated with self-reported Caucasian donors. The aim of the study was to test whether cataloging public T cell receptors could identify signatures of past pathogen exposure. The study profiled the T cell repertoires of under 700 subjects by immunosequencing and related them to cytomegalovirus serostatus. A separate validation cohort of roughly 130 different subjects was used in addition to the 666-subject first cohort. The study combined high-throughput TCR immunosequencing, statistical association of individual TCRs with disease status, and machine learning to predict cytomegalovirus infection status. A later analysis re-analyzed previously published TCR beta repertoires from several hundred donors and added high-resolution HLA genotyping to study TCR occurrence patterns. Rather than drawing on any new phenotypic data, the later analysis identified candidate immune exposures from TCR beta sequences and the way those sequences occurred across donors. An earlier analysis of some 500 of the donors used high-throughput TCR beta sequencing to judge whether each TCR beta V gene segment behaved as functional or pseudogenic. Donor age, sex, ethnicity and CMV serostatus were collected together with the repertoire data. A later genetic analysis took genome-wide SNP genotypes for about 65% of the 666 donors and used that subset as a discovery cohort. Every repertoire in the discovery cohort had been generated on one and the same sequencing platform. Class I and class II HLA loci were covered by the typing at four-digit resolution. Typing coverage varied by locus: about 620-630 donors for A, B, C, DRB1 and DQB1; around 560 for DQA1; about 570 for DPA1; approximately 450 for DPB1. Several DR-DQ haplotypes were handled as single units for association and clustering, since linkage in the cohort was strong. Across about 370 genotyped donors of the cohort, an average of approximately 240,000 unique TCR beta nucleotide sequences per donor were sequenced, and approximately 19% of those sequences were non-productive.

The paper as a whole reports these results and caveats: An association between a missense DCLRE1C variant and V-gene and J-gene trimming of TCR beta chains was found in a later genetic analysis and replicated in an independent cohort. Compared with the roughly 670-donor mean, donors in an Asian-associated ancestry cluster had fewer N-insertions in productive TCRs, according to a later genetic analysis. Roughly uniform sequencing depth across donors was assumed in presence/absence analyses, although this assumption may not hold. In a later analysis, most CMV-associated TCR beta chains were found to appear HLA-restricted, with HLA associations seemingly driven largely by CMV exposure. In a later analysis, HLA-associated TCR beta chains were found to be more clonally expanded and to have lower generation probabilities than equally common non-associated chains. Correlated functional status among segregating V segments might reflect linkage disequilibrium, but an unknown experimental factor could not be ruled out. Because HLA typing was missing for some donors at each locus, association tests included only the typed subset. Broadly in line with IMGT annotations, most TCR beta V segments showed up in productive rearrangements about 87% or about 30% of the time in an earlier analysis of 450 to 600 of the donors. The classifier was reported to diagnose cytomegalovirus status with high specificity and sensitivity in both the original and validation cohorts. Strong co-occurrence of HLA alleles, especially DR and DQ, made assigning TCR associations to individual alleles difficult. In a later analysis, several top co-occurrence clusters were reported to appear linked to parvovirus B19, influenza, CMV and Epstein-Barr virus. In a later analysis, the rate of TCR association differed among HLA loci, with DRB1 alleles having the most associated TCRs and HLA-C alleles having the fewest. Most TCR sequences were seen in very few donors, while some public TCRs were found in many individuals. In a later analysis, around 17,000 TCR beta sequences were associated with specific HLA alleles at a false discovery rate of 0.05. A group of highly shared sequence variants was considered likely to be a technical artifact of the sequencing pipeline. The earlier analysis of approximately 540 of the donors excluded some 16 rarely observed V segments, including chromosome 9 orphons, because counts were too low. According to the authors, the approach could potentially be generalized to other disease states and immunological phenotypes. A few of the identified cytomegalovirus-associated TCR beta chains were confirmed in vitro to be specific for cytomegalovirus antigens. A further reported finding was that TCR beta sequences accurately predicted the HLA-A and HLA-B alleles for most subjects in the first cohort. The cohort was sequenced for TCR beta chains only, and without alpha or paired-chain data the features that could be detected were limited. CMV serostatus was the only immune exposure information available for the cohort. The study gave a list of 150 to 200 TCR beta chains associated with cytomegalovirus.

The cohort comprised some 680 healthy bone marrow donors. At the time of sampling, every cohort member was nominally healthy, though immune exposures that went unrecorded were likely present. The donor was CMV seronegative and was included in the group of several hundred seronegative cohort members. Each donor provided a peripheral blood sample, and peripheral blood mononuclear cells were used for TCR beta sequencing. The Qiagen DNeasy Blood Extraction Kit was used to extract genomic DNA from the blood cell samples. Libraries came from the immunoSEQ multiplex PCR assay. For the multiplex PCR, a mixture combining 60 forward primers for TCR Vbeta segments and 13 reverse primers for TCR Jbeta segments was used. The CDR3 region of rearranged TCR beta genes was amplified from genomic DNA with a multiplex PCR assay. The amplified TCR beta libraries were sequenced on the Illumina HiSeq System as 87-base-pair reads. Under the source paper's analysis protocol: A later analysis counted some 80 million unique TCR beta chains across the 700 or so repertoires, and roughly 10 million of these chains were shared by at least two donors. A nearest-neighbor algorithm error-corrected the raw reads and collapsed the reads into unique sequences, merging closely related sequences to remove PCR and sequencing errors. Alignment of CDR3 sequences to IMGT reference sequences was used to assign V, D and J gene segments. For a sequence to be retained, at least a six-nucleotide match to both a V gene segment and a J gene segment was required. A rearrangement was called productive if the CDR3 had no stop codons and remained in frame with V and J, and every other rearrangement was called non-productive. Following IMGT convention, CDR3 was defined as the stretch from the second conserved V-encoded cysteine up to the conserved J-encoded phenylalanine. The earlier analysis of about 560 of the donors excluded any sequence lacking an unambiguous match to a single V gene segment. An earlier analysis of a few hundred of the donors classified V segments as functional when productive rearrangements were above 56.7% and as segregating when the standard deviation between donors was above 5%. A statistical classification framework was developed to diagnose cytomegalovirus status using the catalog of TCR beta chain sequences. In a later analysis, TCR nucleotide sequences were compared against IMGT/GENE-DB human TR gene sequences so that V and J genes could be assigned. A later analysis assigned CDR3 sequences and most-parsimonious VDJ recombination scenarios with the TCRdist pipeline. In a later analysis, every TCR beta chain was defined by the combination of its CDR3 amino acid sequence and its V-gene family, and reads without a unique V-gene family were dropped. As a way to deal with suspected cross-contamination and a sequencing artifact, a later analysis dropped approximately 570 nucleotide sequences that were highly shared and had low generation probability. For each public chain, a later analysis derived a clonal expansion index from normalized ranks of inferred template counts within each repertoire. A later analysis computed generation probabilities with a VDJ recombination model fitted to out-of-frame rearrangements, and checked the results against IGoR. In a later analysis, hypergeometric tests were used to score TCR-TCR, TCR-HLA and TCR-CMV co-occurrence, with a repertoire-size bias correction applied to TCR pairs. False discovery rates were estimated in a later analysis by permuting HLA or CMV assignments 20 times. In a later analysis, co-occurring TCRs were grouped using DBSCAN, and TCRdist sequence similarity was added for clustering within HLA-allele-positive subsets. For co-occurrence clustering, repertoires with fewer than 30,000 or more than 120,000 public chains were excluded, along with five or six repertoires with anomalous nucleotide sharing. Imported from immuneACCESS, the table was reduced by TCRdb to in-frame sequences with V and J called. These copies leave out some clones; in studies compared against another copy, an unresolved V gene accounts for under half, and the cause of the remainder is not known. That table is the source of V, J and clone size, and D and trimming were worked out from the DNA. This sample is represented by 90,000 to 130,000 clones; over 65% of them were singletons. 1% to 1.5% of the sample goes to the ten largest clones.

Sequencing was carried out using PBMCs. The TCR originated in a woman aged 30 to 39 in good health and CMV-seronegative.

For the CDR3, the sequence is CASTEAGGGNEQFF. DNA sequence: TGTGCCAGTACCGAAGCGGGAGGTGGGAATGAGCAGTTCTTC. The rearrangement joined TRBV19 to TRBJ2-1; 9 of the junction bases match TRBD2. The germline V gene (reference sequence) sets CDR1 to LNHDA and CDR2 to SQIVND. At the junction V is shortened by 7 bases and J by 7 bases; bases outside the gene matches: 8. The CDR3 sequence holds 14 residues, the cysteine and phenylalanine included. The CDR3 DNA has 42 bases and is translated from base 1.